A selection of T cell receptor beta chains follows, all from one sample in a study of T cells after yellow fever vaccination. A single record per CDR3 protein comes from TCRdb applying MiXCR to the 5' RACE reads. The table lists approximately 250,000 distinct CDR3 sequences, roughly 6.3% of them singletons, with more than 1% in the top ten. The material sequenced was CD4+ T cells sorted from PBMCs, taken on the day of the yellow fever booster vaccination. The receptor set was obtained from a man in his thirties or forties who received the YFV17D yellow fever vaccine. CDR3s include the opening cysteine and the closing phenylalanine or tryptophan. A D gene is named only where the DNA matches it firmly. Clone sizes are given selectively: once, few, many, or a class where the clone is expanded.

CDR3 protein | CDR3 DNA | J gene | clone size | D gene | V gene
CASSLAARNTGELFF | TGTGCCAGCAGTTTAGCCGCCAGGAACACCGGGGAGCTGTTTTTT | TRBJ2-2 | many | . | TRBV12-3/TRBV12-4
CASSLQRNTDTQYF | TGCGCCAGCAGCTTGCAGCGGAACACAGATACGCAGTATTTT | TRBJ2-3 | few | . | TRBV5-1
CAWSSQANTEAFF | TGTGCCTGGAGTTCCCAGGCGAACACTGAAGCTTTCTTT | TRBJ1-1 | few | . | TRBV30
CASSPLQGQETQYF | TGTGCCAGCAGCCCCTTGCAGGGGCAAGAGACCCAGTACTTC | TRBJ2-5 | many | . | TRBV7-2
CSARPGHHSYNEQFF | TGCAGTGCTCGGCCGGGACACCACTCCTACAATGAGCAGTTCTTC | TRBJ2-1 | few | . | TRBV20-1
CASSLGARGSPLHF | TGTGCCAGCAGTTTGGGGGCAAGAGGGTCACCCCTCCACTTT | TRBJ1-6 | many | . | TRBV12-3/TRBV12-4
CASSPTEEETQYF | TGTGCCAGCAGCCCGACGGAAGAAGAGACCCAGTACTTC | TRBJ2-5 | few | . | TRBV7-2
CATHIGNTEAFF | TGTGCCACCCACATCGGTAACACTGAAGCTTTCTTT | TRBJ1-1 | . | . | TRBV24-1
CASSKLAKETQYF | TGCGCCAGCAGCAAGCTAGCGAAAGAGACCCAGTACTTC | TRBJ2-5 | . | . | TRBV5-1
CSVRATGIHEQYF | TGCAGCGTTCGGGCGACAGGGATCCACGAGCAGTACTTC | TRBJ2-7 | few | TRBD1 | TRBV29-1
CASSPDRSNRYGYTF | TGCGCCAGCAGTCCCGACAGAAGTAATCGGTATGGCTACACCTTC | TRBJ1-2 | . | . | TRBV23-1
CASSVEWGEEGTDTQYF | TGTGCCAGCAGCGTAGAGTGGGGGGAGGAGGGCACAGATACGCAGTATTTT | TRBJ2-3 | few | . | TRBV9
CASSQDRTLHNEQFF | TGCGCCAGCAGCCAAGACAGGACTTTACACAATGAGCAGTTCTTC | TRBJ2-1 | . | . | TRBV4-3